This T cell receptor (beta chain) was retrieved from a study of blood T cell repertoires in COVID-19. Study at large: Samples came from the United States, Italy and Spain, spanning acute and convalescent COVID-19. From T cells, B-cell-depleted T cells, or PBMCs came the material, which was cDNA or gDNA.

Authors' analysis steps: Reference gene primers were amplified, and this amplification served to estimate nucleated cell counts. Data came from immunoSEQ multiplex PCR; TCRdb stores just in-frame clones and leaves some out. That table furnishes V, J and clone size, whereas the DNA furnished D and trimming. Among 240,000 or so clones listed, about 80% were seen once. The source is a woman aged 80 or over with acute or convalescent COVID-19. The source material was peripheral blood.

The CDR3 DNA reads as TGTGCCAGCAGTGAGCTTGGCGGGACTGCCTACAATGAGCAGTTCTTC. Encoded protein: CASSELGGTAYNEQFF. J is TRBJ2-1 and V is TRBV2; D is perhaps TRBD2 (6 bases). The V gene lost 3 bases and the J gene lost 2 bases, with 14 bases spanning the gap. The CDR3 consists of 16 residues. Germline lookup yields CDR1 SNHLY and CDR2 FYNNEI. The whole variable domain, filled in from reference TRBV2 and TRBJ2-1, reads EPEVTQTPSHQVTQMGQEVILRCVPISNHLYFYWYRQILGQKVEFLVSFYNNEISEKSEIFDDQFSVERPDGSNFTLKIRSTKLEDSAMYFCASSELGGTAYNEQFFGPGTRLTVL.